The TCR beta chain described here comes from a study of blood T cell repertoires in COVID-19 (dated by TCRdb to 2020 to 2022). Regarding the complete study: Collaborator samples came from the United States, Italy and Spain and covered acute and convalescent phases of COVID-19. The material from the prospective study consisted of cDNA or gDNA derived from T cells, B-cell-depleted T cells, or PBMCs. Deeply sampled blood TCRbeta repertoires from subjects exposed to, actively infected with, or recovered from COVID-19 were included in the dataset. The repertoires were released in a freely available public database meant as a resource for research on the immune response to SARS-CoV-2. The samples were drawn from two sources: the first 160 participants of the ongoing ImmuneRACE study, and 950 to 1,500 subjects contributed by 6 global collaborators. A de-identified subject ID, COVID-19 status, age in years and sex were almost always included in the sample metadata. Where HLA class I and class II types were available, the types were taken from metadata supplied by the sample provider, not from assay-based typing. Findings and caveats that apply to the study as a whole: The amount of clinical and demographic metadata varied by source and participant and was provided uncurated.

In Seattle, one collaborating source enrolled patients while the infection was active and tracked those patients longitudinally over the course of disease. Whole blood was collected in K2EDTA tubes by collaborating institutions according to the institutions' own protocols. For TCRbeta analysis, collaborators shipped samples in one of three forms: frozen whole blood, isolated PBMCs, or DNA extracted from either of those sample types. CDR1 and CDR2, per the germline V gene, are SNHLY and FYNNEI. V gives up 2 bases and J gives up 9 bases, and the segment between their germline ends measures 7 bases. The CDR3 runs 11 residues from the cysteine to the phenylalanine. Just CDR3 DNA is preserved here, 33 bases in frame from base 1. A few counts support this clone. No cognate antigen has been identified for it. Base qualities are not recorded, but no much larger clone differs from it by a single base. The immunoSEQ Assay, a bias-controlled multiplex PCR, was used to amplify TCRbeta CDR3 regions from genomic DNA. For the original study's pipeline: The number of nucleated cells in each sample was estimated from the amplification of reference gene primers within the assay. To quantify the absolute abundance of each unique TCRbeta CDR3 rearrangement, sequence reads were collapsed and filtered. For each sample, productive Simpson clonality was calculated by taking the square root of Simpson's diversity index across productive rearrangements. TCRdb retrieved this table from immuneACCESS and kept in-frame rearrangements only. Not all clones are present; in checked studies, unresolved V genes account for under half, and no reason is known for the remainder. The DNA was the basis for D and trimming; V, J and clone size are from that table. The sample records a few hundred thousand clones, approximately 78% of which are singletons. The ten largest make up roughly 5.1% of the sample.

Sequenced: peripheral blood. The chain is made from TRBV2 and TRBJ1-1, with a tentative D gene TRBD1 over 6 matching bases. The origin of this receptor is a woman between 65 and 79 years old with COVID-19, enrolled during active disease. The nucleotide sequence reads TGTGCCAGCAGTGAACAGGGGCAAGCTTTCTTT. It is translated as CASSEQGQAFF.